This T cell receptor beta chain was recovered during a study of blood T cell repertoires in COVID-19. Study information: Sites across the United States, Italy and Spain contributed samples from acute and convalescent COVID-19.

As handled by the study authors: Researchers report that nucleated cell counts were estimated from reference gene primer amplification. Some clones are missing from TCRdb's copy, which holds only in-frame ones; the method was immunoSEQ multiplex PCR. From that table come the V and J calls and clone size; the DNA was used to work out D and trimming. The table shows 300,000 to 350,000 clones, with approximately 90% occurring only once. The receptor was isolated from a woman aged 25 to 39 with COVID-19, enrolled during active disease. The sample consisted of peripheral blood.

CDR3: CSASSGTLYEQYF. Written as DNA, the CDR3 is TGCAGCGCTTCTAGCGGGACACTCTACGAGCAGTACTTC. This chain uses TRBV29-1 with TRBJ2-7; 9 nucleotides match TRBD2. CDR1 SQVTM and CDR2 ANQGSEA come from the germline V gene. This CDR3 is built from 13 residues. The V gene end was trimmed by 7 bases and the J gene end by 3 bases; junction bases not matched to a gene: 7.